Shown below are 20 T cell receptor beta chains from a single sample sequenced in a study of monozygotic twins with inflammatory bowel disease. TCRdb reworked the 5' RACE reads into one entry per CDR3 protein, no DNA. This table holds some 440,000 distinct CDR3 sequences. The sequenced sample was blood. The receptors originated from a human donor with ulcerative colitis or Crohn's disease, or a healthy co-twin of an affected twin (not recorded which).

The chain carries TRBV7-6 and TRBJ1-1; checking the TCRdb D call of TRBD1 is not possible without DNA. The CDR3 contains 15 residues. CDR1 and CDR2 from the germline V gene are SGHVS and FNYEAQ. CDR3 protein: CASSLQTGSNPGAFF.

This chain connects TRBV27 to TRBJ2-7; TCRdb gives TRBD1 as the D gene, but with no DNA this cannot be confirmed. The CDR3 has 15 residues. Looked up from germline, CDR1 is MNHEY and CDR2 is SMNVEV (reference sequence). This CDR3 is CASSLTRQGNYEQYF.

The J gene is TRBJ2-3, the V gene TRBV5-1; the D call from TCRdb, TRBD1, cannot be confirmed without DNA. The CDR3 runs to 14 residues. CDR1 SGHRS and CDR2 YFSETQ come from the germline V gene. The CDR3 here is CASSSRPTRDTQYF.

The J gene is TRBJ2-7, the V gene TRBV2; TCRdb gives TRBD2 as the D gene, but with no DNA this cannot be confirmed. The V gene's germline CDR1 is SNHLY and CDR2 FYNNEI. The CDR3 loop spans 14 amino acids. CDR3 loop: CASTGTSGAYEQYF. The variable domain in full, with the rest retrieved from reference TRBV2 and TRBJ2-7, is EPEVTQTPSHQVTQMGQEVILRCVPISNHLYFYWYRQILGQKVEFLVSFYNNEISEKSEIFDDQFSVERPDGSNFTLKIRSTKLEDSAMYFCASTGTSGAYEQYFGPGTRLTVT.

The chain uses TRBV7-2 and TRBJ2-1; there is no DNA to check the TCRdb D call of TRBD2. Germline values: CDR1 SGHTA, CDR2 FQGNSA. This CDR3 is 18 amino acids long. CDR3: CASSFGVRLAVENNEQFF.

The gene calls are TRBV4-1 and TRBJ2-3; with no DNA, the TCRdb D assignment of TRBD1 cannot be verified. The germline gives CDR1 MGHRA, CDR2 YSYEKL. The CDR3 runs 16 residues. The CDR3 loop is CASSQVGAGGTDTQYF.

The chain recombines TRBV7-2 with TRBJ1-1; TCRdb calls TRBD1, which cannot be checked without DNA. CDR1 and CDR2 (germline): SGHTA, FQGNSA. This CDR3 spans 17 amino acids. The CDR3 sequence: CASSLVPTGTLNTEAFF.

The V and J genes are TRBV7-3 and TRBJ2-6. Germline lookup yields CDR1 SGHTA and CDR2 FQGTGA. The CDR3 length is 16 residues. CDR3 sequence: CASSLTSGSGANVLTF.

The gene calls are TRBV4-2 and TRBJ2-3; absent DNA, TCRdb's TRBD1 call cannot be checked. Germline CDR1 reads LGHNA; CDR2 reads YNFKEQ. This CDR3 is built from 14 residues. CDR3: CASSPLGVTDTQYF.

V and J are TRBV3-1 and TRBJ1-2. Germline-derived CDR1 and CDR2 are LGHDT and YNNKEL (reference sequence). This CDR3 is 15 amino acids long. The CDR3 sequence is CASSQGALGGSGYTF.

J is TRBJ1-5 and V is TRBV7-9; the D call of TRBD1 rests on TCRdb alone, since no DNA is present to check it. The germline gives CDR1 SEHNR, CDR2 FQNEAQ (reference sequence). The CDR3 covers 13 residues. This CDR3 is CASGRGQDQPQHF.

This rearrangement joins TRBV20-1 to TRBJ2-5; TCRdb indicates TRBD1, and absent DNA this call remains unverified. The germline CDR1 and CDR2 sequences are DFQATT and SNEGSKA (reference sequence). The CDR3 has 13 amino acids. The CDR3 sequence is CSARDPDRETQYF.

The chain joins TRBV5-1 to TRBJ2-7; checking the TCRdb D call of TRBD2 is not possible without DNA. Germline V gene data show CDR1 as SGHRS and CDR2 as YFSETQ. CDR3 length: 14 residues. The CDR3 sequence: CASSPGTSGGEQYF.

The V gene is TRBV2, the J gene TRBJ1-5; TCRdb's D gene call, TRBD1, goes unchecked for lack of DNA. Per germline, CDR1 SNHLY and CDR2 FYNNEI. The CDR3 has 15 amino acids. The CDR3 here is CASSAPGVSNQPQHF.

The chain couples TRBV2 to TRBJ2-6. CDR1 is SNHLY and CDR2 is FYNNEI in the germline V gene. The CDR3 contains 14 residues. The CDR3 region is CASQGTSGANVLTF.

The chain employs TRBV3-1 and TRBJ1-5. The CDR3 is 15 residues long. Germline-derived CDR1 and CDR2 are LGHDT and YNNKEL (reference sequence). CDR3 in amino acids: CASSQDLTGRKPQHF.

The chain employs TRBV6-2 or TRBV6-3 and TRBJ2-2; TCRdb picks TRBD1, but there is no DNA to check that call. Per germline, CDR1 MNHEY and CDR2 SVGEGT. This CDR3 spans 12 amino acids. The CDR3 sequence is CATGDGTGELFF.

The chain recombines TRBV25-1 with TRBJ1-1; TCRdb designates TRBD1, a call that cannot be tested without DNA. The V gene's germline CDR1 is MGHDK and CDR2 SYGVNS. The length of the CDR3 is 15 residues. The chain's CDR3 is CASSEGDRRNTEAFF.

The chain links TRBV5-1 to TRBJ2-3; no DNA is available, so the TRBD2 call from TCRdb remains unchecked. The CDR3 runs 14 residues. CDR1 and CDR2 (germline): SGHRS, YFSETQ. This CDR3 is CASRVFPAADTQYF.

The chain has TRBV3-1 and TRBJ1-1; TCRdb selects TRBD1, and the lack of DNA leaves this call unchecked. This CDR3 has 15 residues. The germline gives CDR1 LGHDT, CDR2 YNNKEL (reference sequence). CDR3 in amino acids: CASSQETGFNTEAFF.